What follows are 23 T cell receptor beta chains derived from one specimen sequenced in a study of Tregs in tolerant kidney transplant recipients. The table came from immunoSEQ multiplex PCR; TCRdb's copy has only in-frame clones and leaves some out. In the table there are approximately 8,600 clones, approximately 46% of which are singletons. The antigens these receptors bind are not known. The sequenced material came from CD4+ T cells from blood cultured with allogeneic cells. The source of these receptors is a human donor in good health.

The sample holds a few counts of this clone. The genes are TRBV29-1 and TRBJ2-5; D is undetermined. V lost 6 bases to trimming and J lost 4 bases, with 12 bases between them. Germline lookup yields CDR1 SQVTM and CDR2 ANQGSEA. This CDR3 has 12 residues. CDR3 nucleotide sequence: TGCAGCGTAGCTGGACGGAGAGAGACCCAGTACTTC. This encodes CSVAGRRETQYF. Filled out from reference TRBV29-1 and TRBJ2-5, the complete variable domain reads SAVISQKPSRDICQRGTSLTIQCQVDSQVTMMFWYRQQPGQSLTLIATANQGSEATYESGFVIDKFPISRPNLTFSTLTVSNMSPEDSSIYLCSVAGRRETQYFGPGTRLLVL.

Only a few counts were recorded for this clone. The CDR3 DNA follows: TGTGCCAGCAGCTCCGGGAATAATGAAAAACTGTTTTTT. Translation: CASSSGNNEKLFF. The chain combines TRBV5-4 with TRBJ1-4, with D hard to call. This CDR3 spans 13 amino acids. Trimming pared 3 bases from V and 4 bases from J, leaving 7 bases between. The germline gives CDR1 SGHNT, CDR2 YYREEE (reference sequence).

This clone was found a few times. The gene calls are TRBV5-4 and TRBJ2-3; TRBD2 matches 10 bases. The CDR3 is 17 amino acids. The trim removed 1 base at V and 3 bases at J, leaving 8 bases unmatched. Germline values: CDR1 SGHNT, CDR2 YYREEE (reference sequence). CDR3 nucleotide sequence: TGTGCCAGCAGCTTGTTTCAGCGGGGGGGCCGGACAGATACGCAGTATTTT. Translation: CASSLFQRGGRTDTQYF.

This clone turned up a few times. V and J are TRBV7-2 and TRBJ1-1; D unclear. The length of the CDR3 is 15 residues. V lost 5 bases to trimming and J lost 1 base, with 14 bases between them. From germline, CDR1 is SGHTA and CDR2 FQGNSA. The CDR3 region has the DNA TGTGCCAGCAGCCCCCAGCAGCGTAAGAACACTGAAGCTTTCTTT. Protein: CASSPQQRKNTEAFF.

The rearrangement uses TRBV5-1 and TRBJ1-6; 7 bases align to TRBD1. The CDR3 covers 15 residues. Germline values: CDR1 SGHRS, CDR2 YFSETQ. V shed 4 bases, J shed 7 bases, and the junction held 8 bases outside the gene matches. In DNA form, the CDR3 reads TGCGCCAGCAGCCCTGAGGGGGCCCCAAATTCACCCCTCCACTTT. This gives the protein CASSPEGAPNSPLHF.

Details on this clone: Distinct nucleotide sequences in the sample also encode this CDR3. This sequence joins TRBV7-3 and TRBJ2-1; no definite D call. Germline V gene data show CDR1 as SGHTA and CDR2 as FQGTGA. V dropped 0 bases and J dropped 0 bases, with 9 bases sitting between them. This CDR3 is 16 amino acids long. This CDR3 reads CASSLTGGSSYNEQFF. CDR3 coding DNA: TGTGCCAGCAGCTTAACTGGCGGTAGCTCCTACAATGAGCAGTTCTTC.

In its sample, this clone is medium-sized. V is TRBV20-1 and J is TRBJ2-5; no clear D gene. This CDR3 spans 11 amino acids. CDR1 DFQATT and CDR2 SNEGSKA come from the germline V gene (reference sequence). With 6 bases removed from V and 7 bases from J, the gap between germline ends came to 12 bases. CDR3 sequence: CSAHWVGTQYF. In DNA form, the CDR3 reads TGCAGTGCCCACTGGGTGGGGACCCAGTACTTC.

The chain links TRBV10-3 to TRBJ2-5, with 7 bases identical to TRBD1. V lost 5 bases to trimming and J lost 5 bases; unmatched junction nucleotides: 11. Per the germline V gene, CDR1 is ENHRY and CDR2 is SYGVKD. This CDR3 contains 15 residues. The CDR3 DNA sequence: TGTGCCATCAGTTCCTGGACAGGCTTGACGGAGACCCAGTACTTC. Amino acid sequence: CAISSWTGLTETQYF.

This clone has more than one count but fewer than ten. This rearrangement joins TRBV21-1 to TRBJ2-1; TRBD1 was called by the table and not checked on the DNA. TRBV21-1 has pseudogene status. This CDR3 has 14 residues. The CDR3 reads CAIDIPGQNNEQFF. The CDR3 DNA follows: TGTGCCATCGACATTCCGGGACAGAACAATGAGCAGTTCTTC.

This clone has just a few counts. CDR3 nucleotide sequence: TGTGCCGGTTTAGCGGGACTGAGGAAGACCCAGTACTTC. Protein product: CAGLAGLRKTQYF. The rearrangement uses TRBV2 and TRBJ2-5, with 8 bases fitting TRBD2. After removal of 11 bases from V and 6 bases from J, the junction contained 11 bases not matched to a gene. This CDR3 is built from 13 residues. Germline CDR1 and CDR2: SNHLY and FYNNEI.

V gene TRBV18 combines with J gene TRBJ1-3; D might be TRBD1 (6 bases). V lost 3 bases, J lost 2 bases, and 11 bases lay in between. Germline CDR1 reads KGHSH; CDR2 reads LQKENI. The CDR3 sequence is 15 residues long. CDR3 loop: CASSPPRQAGNTIYF. In DNA form, the CDR3 reads TGTGCCAGCTCACCGCCAAGACAGGCTGGAAACACCATATATTTT.

Sample share makes this clone medium-sized (0.01 to 0.1%). This chain uses TRBV10-3 with TRBJ1-2; D is perhaps TRBD1 (5 bases). The V gene's germline CDR1 is ENHRY and CDR2 SYGVKD. Trimming took off 6 bases at V and 2 bases at J, with 10 bases between the two ends. The CDR3 runs 13 residues. This chain's CDR3 is CAIRGRVNYGYTF. The CDR3 DNA follows: TGTGCCATCAGGGGGCGCGTGAACTATGGCTACACCTTC.

The chain carries TRBV4-3 and TRBJ2-1; D may be TRBD2 (5 bases). Germline V CDR1 and CDR2: LGHNA, YSLEER. Trimming took 1 base from V and 6 from J, leaving 16 bases between them. There are 16 residues in the CDR3. The CDR3 sequence is CASSQVIGLASNEQFF. Here the CDR3 DNA reads TGCGCCAGCAGCCAAGTAATCGGGCTAGCCAGCAATGAGCAGTTCTTC.

CDR3 DNA: TGCAGCGTTAGGCGGGGTCAAATCAACCACGAGCAGTACTTC. Translated, it gives CSVRRGQINHEQYF. The chain recombines TRBV29-1 with TRBJ2-7; possibly TRBD2 for D (6 bases). CDR1 and CDR2 from the germline V gene are SQVTM and ANQGSEA. The CDR3 loop spans 14 amino acids. Between the trimmed V and J ends, which lost 5 bases and 5 bases, there was a span of 19 bases.

The V gene is TRBV5-1, the J gene TRBJ2-3; 9 nucleotides match TRBD1. The CDR3 contains 15 residues. J was trimmed by 6 bases and V by 1 base; bases with no gene match: 6. Per germline, CDR1 SGHRS and CDR2 YFSETQ. The CDR3 region has the DNA TGCGCCAGCAGCTTGAGACAGGGGGACAGGGATACGCAGTATTTT. It is translated as CASSLRQGDRDTQYF.

This clone occurred a few times. The CDR3 DNA sequence: TGTGCCAGCAGCACAGGACAGTCCCTGGGGTTGAGGGGCTACACCTTC. Residues: CASSTGQSLGLRGYTF. This chain links TRBV7-2 with TRBJ1-2; a possible D gene is TRBD1 (6 bases). The CDR3 consists of 16 residues. Per the germline V gene, CDR1 is SGHTA and CDR2 is FQGNSA. V dropped 5 bases and J dropped 8 bases, with 24 bases sitting between them.

The chain has TRBV5-6 and TRBJ1-5; unclear D gene. The CDR3 extends over 11 amino acids. Trimming cost V 3 bases and J 9 bases, with 7 bases left between them. Germline CDR1 SGHDT, CDR2 YYEEEE. The CDR3, as DNA: TGTGCCAGCAGCTACAGCGGGCCCCAGCATTTT. Its protein is CASSYSGPQHF.

The chain employs TRBV7-9 and TRBJ2-7, with D unclear. Trimming removed 7 bases at V and 2 bases at J, with 15 bases between. Germline V lookup: CDR1 SEHNR, CDR2 FQNEAQ (reference sequence). This CDR3 is built from 14 residues. Written as DNA, the CDR3 is TGTGCCAGCATCCACATGCCCGAAGCCTACGAGCAGTACTTC. It specifies CASIHMPEAYEQYF. Together with reference TRBV7-9 and TRBJ2-7, the CDR3 gives the full variable domain: DTGVSQNPRHKITKRGQNVTFRCDPISEHNRLYWYRQTLGQGPEFLTYFQNEAQLEKSRLLSDRFSAERPKGSFSTLEIQRTEQGDSAMYLCASIHMPEAYEQYFGPGTRLTVT.

The chain is built from TRBV9 and TRBJ2-3; D not resolved. CDR3 length: 14 amino acids. Germline CDR1 and CDR2: SGDLS and YYNGEE. Trimming left V 4 bases short and J 1 base short, with 10 bases between. CDR3 in amino acids: CASSSRPGTDTQYF. CDR3 in DNA: TGTGCCAGCAGCTCCCGCCCGGGCACAGATACGCAGTATTTT. The full variable domain, rest sourced from reference TRBV9 and TRBJ2-3, is DSGVTQTPKHLITATGQRVTLRCSPRSGDLSVYWYQQSLDQGLQFLIQYYNGEERAKGNILERFSAQQFPDLHSELNLSSLELGDSALYFCASSSRPGTDTQYFGPGTRLTVL.

This clone was seen more than once but under ten times. The chain combines TRBV7-2 with TRBJ2-5, with unresolved D. Germline V gene sequence: CDR1 SGHTA, CDR2 FQGNSA. Trimming removed 0 bases from V and 4 bases from J, with 3 bases in between. The CDR3 spans 12 residues. The CDR3, as DNA: TGTGCCAGCAGCTTAGCGCGAGAGACCCAGTACTTC. It yields the protein CASSLARETQYF.

J is TRBJ1-2 and V is TRBV18; 9 bases line up with TRBD1. V was pared by 3 bases and J by 4 bases, with 6 bases of the junction left unmatched. The germline V gene encodes CDR1 KGHSH and CDR2 LQKENI. The length of the CDR3 is 15 residues. CDR3 sequence: CASSPARDRVYGYTF. In DNA form, the CDR3 reads TGTGCCAGCTCACCCGCCCGGGACAGGGTCTATGGCTACACCTTC.

The CDR3 loop reads CAIRPGTGGIVTGELFF. CDR3 bases: TGTGCCATCAGACCCGGGACAGGGGGCATCGTCACCGGGGAGCTGTTTTTT. The chain has TRBV10-3 and TRBJ2-2; 12 bases map to TRBD1. The CDR3 consists of 17 residues. The trim removed 6 bases at V and 4 bases at J, leaving 9 bases unmatched. The V gene's germline CDR1 is ENHRY and CDR2 SYGVKD.

This chain links TRBV6-6 with TRBJ1-4; weak D call: TRBD1 (6 bases). Germline assignment: CDR1 MNHNY and CDR2 SVGAGI (reference sequence). Trimming removed 4 bases from V and 8 bases from J, with 11 bases in between. The CDR3 is 13 residues long. CDR3 sequence reads: CASSSGVGEKLFF. As DNA, the CDR3 is TGTGCCAGCAGTTCAGGGGTAGGGGAAAAACTGTTTTTT.